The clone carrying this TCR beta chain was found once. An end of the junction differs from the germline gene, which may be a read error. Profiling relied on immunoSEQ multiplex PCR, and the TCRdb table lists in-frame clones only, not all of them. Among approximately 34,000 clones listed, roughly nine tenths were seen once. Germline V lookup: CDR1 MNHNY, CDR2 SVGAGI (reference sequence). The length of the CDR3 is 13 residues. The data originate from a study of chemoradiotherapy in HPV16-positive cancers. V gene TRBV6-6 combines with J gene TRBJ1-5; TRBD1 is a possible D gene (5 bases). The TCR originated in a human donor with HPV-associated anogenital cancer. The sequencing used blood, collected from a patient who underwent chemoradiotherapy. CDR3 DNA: TGTGCCAGCACCCGGGGGAGCAATCGGCCCCAGCATTTT. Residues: CASTRGSNRPQHF.